This is a list of T cell receptor beta chains from one sample in a study of blood T cells in healthy people across ages. Using its own MiXCR run on the 5' RACE reads, TCRdb lists one record per CDR3 protein. The table includes 750,000 to 950,000 distinct CDR3 sequences, 25% to 35% detected once. The same sample was also used in a study of T cells of mothers and their children.

Sequenced: blood. Source of these receptors: a woman aged 40 to 50 in good health. Each CDR3 is given without its conserved first and last residue.

TRBV7-2	TRBJ2-4	ASSFEVRGYNEQY
TRBV28	TRBJ1-2	ASSLAEAGNLYGYT
TRBV12-5	TRBJ2-5	ASGFGQGYQETQY
TRBV7-3	TRBJ1-4	ASSLTGGEKLF
TRBV5-1	.	ASSLAGAGYNEQY
TRBV7-8	TRBJ2-1	ASSVLKLGRNEQF
TRBV5-1	TRBJ2-7	ASSLGHRGVHEQY
TRBV5-1	TRBJ2-5	ASSLAVGTGPQETQY
TRBV4-1	TRBJ2-3	ASSQLPSGGGFVDTQY
TRBV29-1	TRBJ2-2	SVEGGLGDTGELF
TRBV20-1	TRBJ1-1	SAAPDDTEAF
TRBV12-3/TRBV12-4	TRBJ2-7	ASSPSQIAYEQY
TRBV28	TRBJ1-5	ASSRRAGYSNQPQH
TRBV29-1	TRBJ1-1	SVDRGQNTEAF
TRBV6-2/TRBV6-3	TRBJ2-7	ASARGSDYEQY
TRBV7-2	TRBJ2-1	ASSPAYSGGYNEQF
TRBV7-9	TRBJ2-7	ASTGTRSSEQY
TRBV12-3/TRBV12-4	TRBJ1-1	ASSLDRGLDTEAF
TRBV25-1	TRBJ1-4	ASSTRDPNEKLF
TRBV20-1	TRBJ1-1	SARDAGAQHTEAF
TRBV7-6	TRBJ1-4	ASSLDRTNEKLF
TRBV28	TRBJ1-1	ASRSDMGRAF
TRBV7-9	TRBJ2-1	ASSSPTRIEQF
TRBV27	TRBJ1-2	ASGLNLGSGYGYT
TRBV11-2	TRBJ2-5	ASNDPQETQY
TRBV12-3/TRBV12-4	TRBJ2-7	ASNPGGQAVTEQY
TRBV7-9	TRBJ2-7	ASSLPFQQGGNEQY
TRBV6-1	TRBJ2-5	ASSVQRGGQETQY
TRBV7-2	TRBJ2-5	ASTSWERETQY
TRBV9	TRBJ2-2	ASSVENSNTGELF
TRBV12-3/TRBV12-4	TRBJ2-7	ASSPMGGYGRRSYEQY
TRBV12-3/TRBV12-4	TRBJ1-5	ASSFAGTANQPQH
TRBV20-1	TRBJ1-2	SARSRGHYGYT
TRBV4-1	TRBJ2-5	ASSLTHLVDREKETQY
TRBV9	TRBJ2-5	ASSPTSPGQGFQETQY
TRBV20-1	TRBJ2-7	SAPRRTPTYEQY
TRBV11-2	TRBJ2-7	ASSLESTGVSYEQY
TRBV20-1	TRBJ2-1	SAELAGGLSSYNEQF
TRBV28	TRBJ2-5	ASRILSTQY
TRBV2	.	AGCRGTTSEQY
TRBV5-5	TRBJ2-1	ASTSLLGVIEQF
TRBV6-2/TRBV6-3	TRBJ1-1	ASSTWDRGLNTEAF
TRBV28	TRBJ2-1	ASSYRRPNEQF
TRBV19	TRBJ1-6	ASSMGEGPRSPLH